The 5 T cell receptor beta chains presented below share a single source sample, sequenced in a study of T cell repertoires in cytomegalovirus infection. These receptors lack a known antigen. TCRdb ran MiXCR on the reads and lists one entry per CDR3 protein. The table includes around 430,000 distinct CDR3 sequences, about two fifths detected once. Sample: cultured PBMCs, taken from culture after CMV antigen stimulation. The receptors were sampled from a human donor in good health (CMV status not recorded). Some clones in this sample may be carry-over from other donors' samples.

This chain uses TRBV5-1 with TRBJ2-7; 7 positions match TRBD2. This CDR3 region has 15 residues. After removal of 5 bases from V and 0 bases from J, the junction contained 8 bases not matched to a gene. The germline V gene has CDR1 SGHRS and CDR2 YFSETQ. CDR3 bases: TGCGCCAGCAGTCAATCCGGGACTACCTCCTACGAGCAGTACTTC. Protein product: CASSQSGTTSYEQYF.

The sample holds a few counts of this clonotype. The CDR3 sequence is CASSIPPGRAANTEAFF. The CDR3 nucleotides read TGTGCCAGTAGTATCCCGCCGGGGAGGGCAGCGAACACTGAAGCTTTCTTT. This chain joins TRBV19 and TRBJ1-1; D ambiguous. The ends were cut back, 3 bases at V and 1 base at J, with 18 bases in the middle. The CDR3 has 17 amino acids. Germline lookup yields CDR1 LNHDA and CDR2 SQIVND (reference sequence). Based on the CDR3 plus reference TRBV19 and TRBJ1-1, the full variable domain is DGGITQSPKYLFRKEGQNVTLSCEQNLNHDAMYWYRQDPGQGLRLIYYSQIVNDFQKGDIAEGYSVSREKKESFPLTVTSAQKNPTAFYLCASSIPPGRAANTEAFFGQGTRLTVV.

This clonotype was seen more than once but under ten times. CDR3 in amino acids: CASNSREERGETQYF. Written as DNA, the CDR3 is TGTGCCAGCAACTCCAGGGAGGAGAGGGGCGAGACCCAGTACTTC. The chain links TRBV7-9 to TRBJ2-5, with D possibly matching TRBD2 (6 bases). The CDR3 runs to 15 residues. The V end was cut by 7 bases, the J end by 5 bases, with 20 bases between. The germline CDR1 and CDR2 sequences are SEHNR and FQNEAQ (reference sequence). The full variable domain, rest sourced from reference TRBV7-9 and TRBJ2-5, is DTGVSQNPRHKITKRGQNVTFRCDPISEHNRLYWYRQTLGQGPEFLTYFQNEAQLEKSRLLSDRFSAERPKGSFSTLEIQRTEQGDSAMYLCASNSREERGETQYFGPGTRLLVL.

V gene TRBV7-2 combines with J gene TRBJ2-5; a weak D match, TRBD2 (6 bases). The CDR3 is 15 amino acids. Germline CDR1 SGHTA, CDR2 FQGNSA. V lost 0 bases and J 5 bases, leaving 13 bases between the germline ends. This CDR3 is CASSLALTRGETQYF. CDR3 DNA: TGTGCCAGCAGCTTAGCGCTTACCCGGGGGGAGACCCAGTACTTC.

This sequence joins TRBV7-2 and TRBJ2-3; the match to TRBD2 covers 7 bases. Losses at the gene ends were 5 bases for V and 4 bases for J; bases not matched to a gene: 9. The CDR3 loop spans 15 amino acids. Per germline, CDR1 SGHTA and CDR2 FQGNSA. The CDR3 DNA follows: TGTGCCAGCAGCCTAATCGGGGGGATTGCAGATACGCAGTATTTT. Its protein product is CASSLIGGIADTQYF.